There are a few counts of the clone carrying this T cell receptor beta chain. Antigen: not known. This CDR3 has 12 residues. In germline, CDR1 is SGHTA, CDR2 FQGTGA. The data stem from a study of blood T cells in healthy people across ages. Donation came from healthy Caucasian individuals in Russia who were aged about 6 to 100. Then a second PCR, running about 6 to 12 cycles, was carried out with a sample-barcoded 5' primer and a J-beta primer mix. TCRdb re-called the 5' RACE reads with MiXCR, one entry per CDR3 protein. The sample gives around 1,000,000 distinct CDR3 sequences, under 30% of which show up once; less than 0.75% is in the top ten. General observations from the study: Higher naive T cell percentage went strongly together with higher TCR beta diversity.

This same sample was also part of a study on T cells of mothers and their children. That report notes: Related pairs of mothers and children showed slightly higher, non-significant overlap versus unrelated pairs. There were no persistent microchimeric T cell clones detected.

This clonotype was sampled from a girl aged 2-10 years in good health. What was sequenced was blood. The rearrangement links TRBV7-3 to TRBJ2-5; D is undetermined. TRBJ2-1 explains the end of the DNA better; the J call may be wrong. The CDR3 bases are TGTGCCAGCAGCTACTTGCGAGGTGAGCAGTTCTTC. Protein product: CASSYLRGEQFF.